The 27 T cell receptor beta chains in this list originate from one sample, sequenced in a study of cytomegalovirus exposure and HLA in healthy donors. The PCR employed 60 Vbeta primers together with 13 Jbeta primers. Using immunoSEQ multiplex PCR, the repertoire was profiled, and TCRdb retains in-frame clones only, with some absent. Here the sample spans approximately 190,000 clones, around 83% being singletons. Sequencing was done on a sample of PBMCs. These receptor sequences come from a woman in her forties or fifties in good health and CMV-seropositive.

V and J are TRBV10-1 and TRBJ1-5; 7 positions match TRBD1. The V gene end was trimmed by 7 bases and the J gene end by 4 bases; junction bases not matched to a gene: 7. Germline values: CDR1 WNHNN, CDR2 SYGVQD (reference sequence). This CDR3 is built from 14 residues. The DNA for the CDR3 is TGCGCCAGCACCGGACAGGTTGGGAATCAGCCCCAGCATTTT. This sequence encodes CASTGQVGNQPQHF.

The chain recombines TRBV5-1 with TRBJ2-5; TRBD2 matches 10 bases. This CDR3 region has 14 residues. V was pared by 4 bases and J by 4 bases, with 4 bases of the junction left unmatched. Germline loops: CDR1 SGHRS, CDR2 YFSETQ. The CDR3, as DNA: TGCGCCAGCAGCCTGGGACTAGCGATAGAGACCCAGTACTTC. Its protein is CASSLGLAIETQYF.

The chain recombines TRBV11-1 with TRBJ1-1, with D perhaps matching TRBD1 (5 bases). The CDR3 covers 13 residues. With 1 base removed from V and 10 bases from J, the gap between germline ends came to 13 bases. Germline V lookup: CDR1 SGHAT, CDR2 FQDESV (reference sequence). The CDR3 loop reads CASSLEGSGPAFF. In DNA, the CDR3 is TGTGCCAGCAGCTTAGAGGGATCAGGGCCAGCTTTCTTT. The full variable domain, its missing parts supplied by reference TRBV11-1 and TRBJ1-1, is EAEVAQSPRYKITEKSQAVAFWCDPISGHATLYWYRQILGQGPELLVQFQDESVVDDSQLPKDRFSAERLKGVDSTLKIQPAELGDSAMYLCASSLEGSGPAFFGQGTRLTVV.

This rearrangement joins TRBV7-9 to TRBJ1-2; 8 bases align to TRBD1. The CDR3 has 12 residues. J was trimmed by 8 bases and V by 6 bases; bases with no gene match: 5. Germline V gives CDR1 SEHNR, CDR2 FQNEAQ (reference sequence). CDR3 residues: CASRRDRMGYTF. CDR3 coding DNA: TGTGCCAGCAGACGGGACAGGATGGGCTACACCTTC.

CDR3 loop: CASSFNRGANEKLFF. CDR3 DNA: TGTGCCAGCAGTTTCAACAGGGGTGCTAATGAAAAACTGTTTTTT. The J gene is TRBJ1-4, the V gene TRBV28; 7 bases match TRBD1. The CDR3 spans 15 residues. V was pared by 3 bases and J by 3 bases, with 4 bases of the junction left unmatched. Per germline, CDR1 MDHEN and CDR2 SYDVKM.

The chain carries TRBV10-1 and TRBJ1-3, with no clear D. CDR3 length equals 14 residues. V lost 3 bases and J lost 0, with 6 bases in between. Germline CDR1 and CDR2: WNHNN and SYGVQD (reference sequence). The CDR3 DNA sequence: TGCGCCAGCAGTGAAAACTCCTCTGGAAACACCATATATTTT. It specifies CASSENSSGNTIYF.

The chain employs TRBV28 and TRBJ2-4, with 8 bases matching TRBD2. J lost 9 bases, V lost 6 bases, and 10 bases had no gene match. Germline V gives CDR1 MDHEN, CDR2 SYDVKM. This CDR3 is built from 14 residues. The CDR3 here is CASSPGGDGSIQYF. The CDR3 DNA reads TGTGCCAGCAGCCCCGGGGGGGACGGAAGCATTCAGTACTTC.

V is TRBV27 and J is TRBJ2-1; D uncertain. Between the trimmed V and J ends, which lost 0 bases and 10 bases, there was a span of 7 bases. The length of the CDR3 is 12 residues. Germline V gives CDR1 MNHEY, CDR2 SMNVEV (reference sequence). The chain's CDR3 is CASSLSYGEQFF. CDR3 nucleotides: TGTGCCAGCAGTTTATCGTACGGGGAGCAGTTCTTC.

V usage is TRBV6-4 and J usage is TRBJ2-2; tentative D call: TRBD1 (6 bases). The CDR3 contains 12 residues. Trimming stripped 10 bases from V and 4 bases from J, with 10 bases between. Germline V gene lookup returns CDR1 MRHNA and CDR2 SNTAGT. In DNA form, the CDR3 reads TGTGCCACTTCAGGGGTCACCGGGGAGCTGTTTTTT. It yields the protein CATSGVTGELFF.

The CDR3 DNA follows: TGCGCCAGCAGCCGAGGACTCCTCTTCACAGATACGCAGTATTTT. As protein: CASSRGLLFTDTQYF. V and J are TRBV4-1 and TRBJ2-3; tentative D call: TRBD2 (5 bases). V lost 4 bases and J 2 bases, leaving 13 bases between the germline ends. Germline CDR1 MGHRA, CDR2 YSYEKL. This CDR3 has 15 amino acids.

J is TRBJ2-3 and V is TRBV7-9; 13 nucleotides line up with TRBD2. This CDR3 spans 16 amino acids. Unmatched junction bases numbered 5, after V lost 0 bases and J lost 8 bases. CDR1 is SEHNR and CDR2 is FQNEAQ in the germline V gene (reference sequence). The CDR3: CASSLALAGGSATQYF. In nucleotides, the CDR3 is TGTGCCAGCAGCTTAGCACTAGCGGGAGGGAGTGCTACGCAGTATTTT.

The chain recombines TRBV18 with TRBJ2-7; TRBD1 might be the D (6 bases). The germline CDR1 and CDR2 sequences are KGHSH and LQKENI. Trimming stripped 4 bases from V and 2 bases from J, with 12 bases between. This CDR3 contains 14 residues. Written as DNA, the CDR3 is TGTGCCAGCTCACGAAGGACAGATACCTACGAGCAGTACTTC. It specifies CASSRRTDTYEQYF.

The CDR3, as DNA: TGTGCCAGCAGGCAGGGTCCCAACGGAGAGACCCAGTACTTC. Protein product: CASRQGPNGETQYF. The chain couples TRBV6-6 to TRBJ2-5, with a tentative D call TRBD1 (5 bases). CDR3 length equals 14 residues. Trimming left V 6 bases short and J 4 bases short, with 15 bases between. Germline loops: CDR1 MNHNY, CDR2 SVGAGI (reference sequence).

The V call is TRBV27, the J call TRBJ2-7; D perhaps matches TRBD2 (6 bases). The ends were cut back, 6 bases at V and 1 base at J, with 7 bases in the middle. CDR1 is MNHEY, CDR2 SMNVEV, per germline (reference sequence). The CDR3 extends over 12 amino acids. The CDR3 coding sequence is TGTGCCAGCAGGGGGGGTTCCTACGAGCAGTACTTC. Translation gives CASRGGSYEQYF.

V is TRBV6-4 and J is TRBJ2-1; 12 bases align to TRBD2. The CDR3 has 15 amino acids. Trimming removed 0 bases from V and 6 bases from J; junction bases left unmatched: 0. Germline CDR1 is MRHNA and CDR2 is SNTAGT. This CDR3 reads CASSDSTSGSNEQFF. In DNA form, the CDR3 reads TGTGCCAGCAGTGACTCGACTAGCGGGAGCAATGAGCAGTTCTTC.

This clone was found once. The genes are TRBV21-1 and TRBJ2-1; the tabulated D call, TRBD2, remains unverified against the DNA. TRBV21-1 constitutes a pseudogene. The CDR3 length is 10 residues. Here the CDR3 DNA reads TGTGCCAGCAGCTGCGATGAGCAGTTCTTC. This gives the protein CASSCDEQFF.

This clone has at least ten counts. This rearrangement joins TRBV11-2 to TRBJ1-6, with a possible D match to TRBD1 (6 bases). The CDR3 is made up of 16 amino acids. The germline gives CDR1 SGHAT, CDR2 FQNNGV. V was trimmed by 8 bases and J by 1 base, leaving 15 bases between them. CDR3 DNA sequence: TGTGCCAGCGGGCCAGGGGTAGCGTCCTATAATTCACCCCTCCACTTT. Its translation: CASGPGVASYNSPLHF.

The V call is TRBV4-2, the J call TRBJ2-1, with no clear D. V was cut by 2 bases and J by 5 bases, with 4 bases left in between. The CDR3 runs 12 residues. Germline V CDR1 and CDR2: LGHNA, YNFKEQ. Here the CDR3 DNA reads TGTGCCAGCAGCCAACTCCACAATGAGCAGTTCTTC. Residues: CASSQLHNEQFF.

The chain couples TRBV5-8 to TRBJ1-2; D is possibly TRBD1 (6 bases). This CDR3 is built from 13 residues. The V end lost 4 bases, the J end lost 8 bases, and 15 bases lay between the germline ends. Germline CDR1 reads SGHTS; CDR2 reads YDEGEE. CDR3 region: CASSPGLTGGYTF. The DNA of the CDR3 is TGTGCCAGCAGCCCGGGGCTCACAGGGGGCTACACCTTC.

This clone occurred a few times. The chain links TRBV19 to TRBJ1-5, with 8 bases lining up with TRBD1. CDR1 and CDR2 (germline): LNHDA, SQIVND (reference sequence). V lost 7 bases and J lost 3; bases outside the gene matches: 5. This CDR3 spans 14 amino acids. The DNA for the CDR3 is TGTGCCAGTACCTTGGACAGGGTCAATCAGCCCCAGCATTTT. Translation gives CASTLDRVNQPQHF.

The sample holds a few counts of this clone. The V gene is TRBV28, the J gene TRBJ2-5; 12 bases align to TRBD2. This CDR3 spans 16 amino acids. Germline assignment: CDR1 MDHEN and CDR2 SYDVKM. The junction had 7 bases not matched to a gene; V was cut back by 4 bases and J by 4 bases. The CDR3 spells CASSSATSGSLETQYF. CDR3 sequence (DNA): TGTGCCAGCAGTTCGGCGACTAGCGGGAGTCTAGAGACCCAGTACTTC.

The rearrangement links TRBV5-1 to TRBJ1-4; maybe TRBD1 (5 bases). Per the germline V gene, CDR1 is SGHRS and CDR2 is YFSETQ. Between the trimmed V and J ends, which lost 0 bases and 4 bases, there was a span of 10 bases. The CDR3 loop spans 15 amino acids. The chain's CDR3 is CASSLDQGGNEKLFF. In DNA, the CDR3 is TGCGCCAGCAGCTTGGATCAGGGTGGTAATGAAAAACTGTTTTTT.

This sequence joins TRBV4-1 and TRBJ2-1; the D gene is possibly TRBD2 (7 bases). Germline CDR1 reads MGHRA; CDR2 reads YSYEKL. Trimming took 2 bases from V and 6 from J, leaving 17 bases between them. The CDR3 extends over 16 amino acids. The CDR3 DNA follows: TGCGCCAGCAGCCAATCTGGAGGGGGGGCCTCCAATGAGCAGTTCTTC. Encoded protein: CASSQSGGGASNEQFF.

V is TRBV6-5 and J is TRBJ1-3; a possible D gene is TRBD1 (6 bases). The CDR3 is made up of 14 amino acids. Trimming left V 6 bases short and J 2 bases short, with 11 bases between. Germline CDR1 reads MNHEY; CDR2 reads SVGAGI. DNA for the CDR3: TGTGCCAGCAGCCGACAGGCTCCTGGAAACACCATATATTTT. It codes for CASSRQAPGNTIYF.

The chain links TRBV18 to TRBJ1-1, with D maybe TRBD1 (5 bases). Germline CDR1 reads KGHSH; CDR2 reads LQKENI. The CDR3 spans 16 residues. V gave up 1 base and J gave up 1 base, with 13 bases separating them. The CDR3 DNA follows: TGTGCCAGCTCACCACTCCAGGGTGCGGAGAACACTGAAGCTTTCTTT. It is translated as CASSPLQGAENTEAFF.

The genes are TRBV12-5 and TRBJ2-1; 12 bases agree with TRBD2. With 0 bases clipped from V and 6 bases from J, the junction kept 3 bases outside the gene matches. The length of the CDR3 is 16 residues. The germline CDR1 and CDR2 sequences are LGHNT and FRNRAP. The DNA of the CDR3 is TGTGCTAGTGGTTTGGTACTAGCGGGAGGCCCCAATGAGCAGTTCTTC. It yields the protein CASGLVLAGGPNEQFF.

The rearrangement links TRBV18 to TRBJ1-5; D gene uncertain. The CDR3 extends over 13 amino acids. V was shortened by 4 bases and J by 5 bases, with 9 bases between the two germline ends. Per the germline V gene, CDR1 is KGHSH and CDR2 is LQKENI. This CDR3 is CASSLGTDQPQHF. In DNA form, the CDR3 reads TGTGCCAGCTCACTGGGCACCGATCAGCCCCAGCATTTT.